One sample yielded the 27 T cell receptor beta chains listed below, sequenced in a study of T cell responses to AZD1222 COVID-19 vaccine. Here immunoSEQ multiplex PCR was the method, and the copy in TCRdb shows in-frame clones only, minus some. Of 120,000 to 150,000 clones in the sample, roughly 90% are singletons; the top ten hold about 2.7%. Specimen: peripheral blood, collected on day 0 of AZD1222 vaccination. These receptors came from an adult in good health.

The chain carries TRBV7-8 and TRBJ2-2; 12 bases agree with TRBD1. CDR1 is SGHVS, CDR2 FQNEAQ, per germline. V lost 3 bases, J lost 5 bases, and 7 bases stayed unmatched. This CDR3 has 17 amino acids. The CDR3 nucleotides read TGTGCCAGCAGCTTCGACCGGGACAGGGGGCGAACCGGGGAGCTGTTTTTT. It codes for CASSFDRDRGRTGELFF.

The genes are TRBV6-6 and TRBJ2-7; no clear D gene. V lost 2 bases and J 5 bases, leaving 7 bases between the germline ends. This CDR3 contains 12 residues. Germline V lookup: CDR1 MNHNY, CDR2 SVGAGI (reference sequence). For the CDR3, the DNA is TGTGCCAGCAGTTACCAGTTGAACGAGCAGTACTTC. Protein: CASSYQLNEQYF.

The sample holds one count of this clone. This chain links TRBV11-1 with TRBJ2-1; D may be TRBD2 (6 bases). Germline CDR1 reads SGHAT; CDR2 reads FQDESV (reference sequence). V lost 5 bases to trimming and J lost 0 bases, with 11 bases between them. The length of the CDR3 is 15 residues. CDR3 loop: CASSPHSGSYNEQFF. The CDR3 DNA reads TGTGCCAGCAGCCCTCATAGCGGCTCCTACAATGAGCAGTTCTTC.

This clone occurred once. This rearrangement joins TRBV7-3 to TRBJ2-2; the match to TRBD2 covers 11 bases. From germline, CDR1 is SGHTA and CDR2 FQGTGA. The junction had 6 bases not matched to a gene; V was cut back by 4 bases and J by 5 bases. The CDR3 is 16 amino acids. The CDR3 nucleotides are TGTGCCAGCAGCTCAACTCGGACTAGCGGGACCGGGGAGCTGTTTTTT. Translated: CASSSTRTSGTGELFF.

This clone was found once. This chain uses TRBV4-1 with TRBJ2-7, with unresolved D. CDR1 MGHRA and CDR2 YSYEKL come from the germline V gene. CDR3 size: 11 residues. Trimming stripped 3 bases from V and 3 bases from J, with 3 bases between. The CDR3 DNA reads TGCGCCAGCAGCCAGGACTACGAGCAGTACTTC. It specifies CASSQDYEQYF.

V gene TRBV28 combines with J gene TRBJ2-7; tentative D call: TRBD1 (7 bases). Germline CDR1 MDHEN, CDR2 SYDVKM. V lost 6 bases, J lost 3 bases, and 15 bases lay in between. There are 14 residues in the CDR3. The CDR3 DNA reads as TGTGCCAGCAGAGGGGGGACAGTTAACTACGAGCAGTACTTC. Its protein is CASRGGTVNYEQYF.

The chain joins TRBV6-2 or TRBV6-3 to TRBJ2-7, with D possibly being TRBD1 (5 bases). CDR3 length: 16 residues. V was clipped by 3 bases and J by 2 bases, with 17 bases between them. Germline V CDR1 and CDR2: MNHEY, SVGEGT. CDR3 nucleotides: TGTGCCAGCAGTTATTCAGGGTTAGGAATCACCTACGAGCAGTACTTC. Translating gives CASSYSGLGITYEQYF.

The chain uses TRBV30 and TRBJ2-1; D is possibly TRBD2 (6 bases). Trimming cost V 0 bases and J 9 bases, with 9 bases left between them. Germline V CDR1 and CDR2: GTSNPN, SVGIG (reference sequence). The CDR3 is 12 amino acids. CDR3 sequence: CAWSVTSFEQFF. The CDR3 region has the DNA TGTGCCTGGAGTGTAACTAGCTTTGAGCAGTTCTTC.

A single count supports this clone. J is TRBJ1-5 and V is TRBV7-9; D uncertain. The CDR3 is made up of 16 amino acids. From germline, CDR1 is SEHNR and CDR2 FQNEAQ (reference sequence). Deletions cut 5 bases from V and 2 bases from J, with 16 bases between. Here the CDR3 DNA reads TGTGCCAGCAGCCGGGGAGGCCCCTCGGGCAATCAGCCCCAGCATTTT. Translating gives CASSRGGPSGNQPQHF. Complete variable domain (other parts from reference TRBV7-9 and TRBJ1-5): DTGVSQNPRHKITKRGQNVTFRCDPISEHNRLYWYRQTLGQGPEFLTYFQNEAQLEKSRLLSDRFSAERPKGSFSTLEIQRTEQGDSAMYLCASSRGGPSGNQPQHFGDGTRLSIL.

Turning to this clone: A read error may account for a junction end that differs from germline. This chain links TRBV12-3 or TRBV12-4 with TRBJ2-7; the D is unclear. The CDR3 loop spans 11 amino acids. CDR3 nucleotide sequence: TGTGCCAGCAGTTTAGGCTTCCAGGTGCACTTC. This gives the protein CASSLGFQVHF.

This chain connects TRBV6-5 to TRBJ1-5; D is possibly TRBD1 (5 bases). Germline V gene data show CDR1 as MNHEY and CDR2 as SVGAGI. The CDR3 extends over 15 amino acids. The ends were cut back, 9 bases at V and 7 bases at J, with 22 bases in the middle. In nucleotides, the CDR3 is TGTGCCAGTAAGACGGAGACCGGGACGGGGCAGCCCCAGCATTTT. Its translation is CASKTETGTGQPQHF.

This chain connects TRBV6-5 to TRBJ1-4; possible D gene TRBD1, 6 bases. CDR1 and CDR2 from the germline V gene are MNHEY and SVGAGI. Trimming pared 6 bases from V and 7 bases from J, leaving 15 bases between. CDR3 length equals 14 residues. CDR3 loop: CASRVSTGGEKLFF. As DNA, the CDR3 is TGTGCCAGCAGGGTCTCGACAGGAGGTGAAAAACTGTTTTTT.

This rearrangement joins TRBV12-3 or TRBV12-4 to TRBJ1-2, with D possibly matching TRBD1 (6 bases). Trimming left V 2 bases short and J 6 bases short, with 10 bases between. The CDR3 extends over 13 amino acids. CDR3 nucleotides: TGTGCCAGCAGTTTAAAGGGGGAGCATGGCTACACCTTC. This gives the protein CASSLKGEHGYTF.

The chain has TRBV6-1 and TRBJ1-4; D possibly corresponds to TRBD1 (5 bases). The germline CDR1 and CDR2 sequences are MNHNS and SASEGT. V was clipped by 1 base and J by 5 bases, with 8 bases between them. This CDR3 is built from 14 residues. The CDR3 is CASSEDRRNEKLFF. In DNA, the CDR3 is TGTGCCAGCAGTGAAGACAGGAGGAATGAAAAACTGTTTTTT.

This sequence joins TRBV9 and TRBJ2-2; D unresolved. This CDR3 is 12 amino acids long. The germline CDR1 and CDR2 sequences are SGDLS and YYNGEE. Trimming took off 4 bases at V and 8 bases at J, with 9 bases between the two ends. The CDR3 protein is CASSSIPGELFF. In nucleotides, the CDR3 is TGTGCCAGCAGCTCGATTCCTGGGGAGCTGTTTTTT.

The gene calls are TRBV6-5 and TRBJ2-3, with 10 bases matching TRBD2. The germline gives CDR1 MNHEY, CDR2 SVGAGI. J gave up 4 bases and V 2 bases, and 6 bases lay outside the gene matches. This CDR3 comprises 16 residues. CDR3 sequence (DNA): TGTGCCAGCAGTTACGGAGCTAGCGGGAGCTCAGATACGCAGTATTTT. Amino acids: CASSYGASGSSDTQYF.

The CDR3 is CASSFWEGGTYEQYF. The CDR3 DNA reads TGTGCCAGCAGCTTCTGGGAAGGCGGTACCTACGAGCAGTACTTC. The V call is TRBV5-4, the J call TRBJ2-7; the D is unclear. Per the germline V gene, CDR1 is SGHNT and CDR2 is YYREEE (reference sequence). The CDR3 has 15 residues. Between the trimmed V and J ends, which lost 2 bases and 2 bases, there was a span of 14 bases.

This chain connects TRBV5-1 to TRBJ1-2; 8 bases match TRBD1. J gave up 8 bases and V 0 bases, and 9 bases lay outside the gene matches. Germline CDR1 and CDR2: SGHRS and YFSETQ. There are 15 residues in the CDR3. The CDR3 DNA is TGCGCCAGCAGCTTGGTCGAAGGCAGGGGGCGAGGCTACACCTTC. Translated: CASSLVEGRGRGYTF.

This clone appeared a few times. The chain combines TRBV24-1 with TRBJ2-5; TRBD2 matches at 11 bases. The CDR3 spans 15 residues. Germline-derived CDR1 and CDR2 are KGHDR and SFDVKD. V dropped 3 bases and J dropped 5; count of bases not matched to a gene: 4. Written as DNA, the CDR3 is TGTGCCACCAGTGATCTAGCGGGGGGAGGTGAGACCCAGTACTTC. The encoded protein is CATSDLAGGGETQYF.

The chain carries TRBV4-1 and TRBJ1-3; tentatively, D is TRBD1 (6 bases). Germline CDR1 reads MGHRA; CDR2 reads YSYEKL. With 5 bases removed from V and 7 bases from J, the gap between germline ends came to 15 bases. This CDR3 spans 14 amino acids. CDR3 residues: CASSSQGIRNTIYF. CDR3 DNA sequence: TGCGCCAGCAGCTCACAGGGAATCCGGAACACCATATATTTT.

The rearrangement joins TRBV19 to TRBJ1-1, with D unclear. Germline lookup yields CDR1 LNHDA and CDR2 SQIVND (reference sequence). The V and J ends lost 6 bases and 6 bases respectively, with 14 bases between them. The CDR3 loop spans 13 amino acids. CDR3 amino acids: CASRGVAPAEAFF. The CDR3 DNA reads TGTGCCAGTAGAGGTGTAGCCCCAGCTGAAGCTTTCTTT.

The chain is built from TRBV19 and TRBJ1-2; D not certain. Germline V lookup: CDR1 LNHDA, CDR2 SQIVND (reference sequence). This CDR3 region has 14 residues. Trimming shortened V by 7 bases and J by 5 bases, and 17 bases separated the two germline ends. CDR3 sequence (DNA): TGTGCCAGTAAGGGCGTTCTCCTACAATATGGCTACACCTTC. Protein sequence: CASKGVLLQYGYTF.

The chain has TRBV28 and TRBJ2-1, with 7 bases lining up with TRBD2. This CDR3 contains 15 residues. V trimming: 4 bases; J trimming: 0 bases; junction bases outside the gene matches: 3. Germline values: CDR1 MDHEN, CDR2 SYDVKM. The CDR3 region is CASSSPGGSYNEQFF. CDR3 bases: TGTGCCAGCAGTTCCCCGGGGGGCTCCTACAATGAGCAGTTCTTC. The whole variable domain, remainder taken from reference TRBV28 and TRBJ2-1, is DVKVTQSSRYLVKRTGEKVFLECVQDMDHENMFWYRQDPGLGLRLIYFSYDVKMKEKGDIPEGYSVSREKKERFSLILESASTNQTSMYLCASSSPGGSYNEQFFGPGTRLTVL.

The chain combines TRBV4-3 with TRBJ2-1; 10 bases match TRBD2. This CDR3 is built from 18 residues. V lost 0 bases and J lost 3; bases outside the gene matches: 8. CDR1 and CDR2 (germline): LGHNA, YSLEER. DNA for the CDR3: TGCGCCAGCAGCCAAGATCGAAGCGGGAGGGGGCACTACAATGAGCAGTTCTTC. Amino acids: CASSQDRSGRGHYNEQFF.

The CDR3: CASSSGRLYGYTF. The CDR3 bases are TGTGCCAGCAGTTCAGGGCGGCTCTATGGCTACACCTTC. This sequence joins TRBV2 and TRBJ1-2, with D maybe TRBD1 (5 bases). CDR1 and CDR2 from the germline V gene are SNHLY and FYNNEI. The CDR3 runs to 13 residues. The V end lost 5 bases, the J end lost 4 bases, and 11 bases lay between the germline ends.

This chain uses TRBV5-5 with TRBJ2-1; 11 nucleotides line up with TRBD2. The CDR3 has 18 amino acids. Germline CDR1 is SGHKS and CDR2 is YYEKEE (reference sequence). The V gene end was trimmed by 7 bases and the J gene end by 4 bases; junction bases not matched to a gene: 16. CDR3 amino acids: CASGGLAEVGALYNEQFF. The CDR3 coding sequence is TGTGCCAGCGGGGGACTAGCGGAAGTTGGGGCCCTTTACAATGAGCAGTTCTTC.

The chain recombines TRBV18 with TRBJ1-3; D is ambiguous. The germline V gene encodes CDR1 KGHSH and CDR2 LQKENI. This CDR3 is built from 16 residues. Trimming took 0 bases from V and 0 from J, leaving 9 bases between them. The chain's CDR3 is CASSPPRAGSGNTIYF. In DNA form, the CDR3 reads TGTGCCAGCTCACCACCGCGGGCAGGCTCTGGAAACACCATATATTTT.